This T cell receptor beta chain is drawn from a study of shared clonotypes between healthy human individuals (dated by TCRdb to 2019 to 2021). Regarding the study in general: A couple of women and a few men aged 18 to 49 years were included in the cohort. Between about 0.9 and 9 billion PBMCs per donor were obtained by leukapheresis. To estimate repertoire size and how much clonotypes are shared between individuals, the study performed deep sequencing of blood TCR repertoires from roughly five healthy adults. Different laboratories and diverse techniques were used to prepare libraries and sequence TCR repertoires, to increase sequencing depth and limit assay-specific biases. For each donor, CD4 naive and CD4 memory were each run on three plates, CD8 naive on two plates, and CD8 memory on one plate. Broad study findings and their caveats: Because the study included a small number of donors, the genetic and exposure-history diversity represented was limited. Clonotypes shared by all four sorted-subset donors showed higher generation probabilities than non-shared clonotypes. Pairwise subsampling indicated that sequencing depth was expected to affect the degree of clonotype sharing among donors. Sampling was limited to blood, and TCR repertoires in tissue likely differ from TCR repertoires in blood. Even with the large sequencing depth, rarefaction of the sorted-subset datasets indicated that sequencing was incomplete. Sharing across a handful of donors was observed for about 5% of naive CD4, under 4% of naive CD8, around 2.5% of memory CD4, and about 0.4% of memory CD8 clonotypes. Naive subsets generally had larger estimated clonotype richness than memory subsets.

As for this clone: No cognate antigen has been identified for it. Per-base qualities were not stored, and no clone one base away is much larger.

Here V drops 3 bases and J drops 4 bases, and the junction holds 1 base not matched to any gene. Including the terminal cysteine and phenylalanine, the CDR3 comprises 13 residues. The CDR3 DNA has 39 bases and is translated from base 1. The germline V gene sets CDR1 to SGHTA and CDR2 to FQGNSA. Using the deep immunoSEQ assay, TCR CDR3 regions were amplified from genomic DNA by multiplex PCR. Extracted genomic DNA from each cell subset was distributed evenly across all wells of several immunoSEQ 96-well plates, and each plate was treated as a replicate. Each replicate PCR for sorted subsets received about 0.2 ug genomic DNA, equal to tens of thousands of T cell genomes. The purified libraries were quantified using a Qubit 3.0 fluorometer, sized with a Bioanalyzer 2100, and then quantified again using the KAPA Library Quantification kit. A separate single-read 150-cycle Illumina NextSeq 550 flow cell was used to sequence each immunoSEQ 96-well plate. In the original analysis: Because only junctional sequences without quality scores were contained in the immunoSEQ output, filtering matching that applied to full-length reads could not be performed. To assign V/J genes and CDR3, sequences were annotated using PyIR, a Python wrapper for IgBLAST v1.9, with IMGT germline references. Reads were filtered out if the reads had weak V/J assignments (E-value above 1e-6), no CDR3, stop codons, out-of-frame junctions, or ambiguous translated residues. V3J clonotypes were defined as sequences sharing the same inferred V gene, J gene, and CDR3 amino acid sequence. Percentage overlap between repertoires was computed as shared unique clonotypes divided by the size of the smaller repertoire. Repertoire richness was assessed with RTK rarefaction, the Chao1 estimator, and Recon v2.1 estimates of unobserved clonotypes. Generation probabilities for all TCRbeta clonotypes obtained by the gDNA method from a handful of donors were computed using OLGA. TCRdb retrieved this table from immuneACCESS and kept in-frame rearrangements only. Not all clones are present; in checked studies, unresolved V genes account for under half, and no reason is known for the remainder. That table gives V, J and clone size, and the DNA gave D and trimming. The sample profile shows millions of clones; approximately 95% of them were found once. 1% to 1.3% of the sample is in the top ten clones.

CD8 naive samples were CD45RO-negative cells positively selected for CCR7, giving a CD45RA+CCR7+ population that excluded TemRA cells. The donors were healthy, HIV-negative adults who had no recently reported acute infections or vaccinations. Every donor was a Caucasian adult residing in Nashville, Tennessee, USA. After blood collection by leukapheresis, PBMCs were isolated using Ficoll-Histopaque density gradient centrifugation and then cryopreserved in the vapor phase of liquid nitrogen. Analytical flow cytometry was used to check the purity and quantity of every magnetically sorted T cell population. Genomic DNA was isolated from each sorted fraction and quantified by UV absorbance on a Nanodrop 2000c.

The source material was naive CD8+ T cells sorted from blood. Taken with the paper, the label for cell subset or site translates to: CD45RA+CCR7+. This TCR came from a man aged 18 to 29 in good health. The rearrangement combines TRBV7-2 with TRBJ2-7; TRBD1 matches 9 bases in the middle. The sequenced DNA: TGTGCCAGCAGCTTTGGGACAGGGTACGAGCAGTACTTC. It codes for CASSFGTGYEQYF.